The clone carrying this T cell receptor beta chain is medium-sized. The antigen is unknown. This sample stems from a study of read filtering for tumor transcriptome and immune sequencing. This library used about 400 ng RNA and molecular barcoded adaptors spanning alpha/delta and beta/gamma chains. TCRdb ran MiXCR on the reads and lists one entry per CDR3 protein. The repertoire consists of fewer than 35,000 distinct CDR3 sequences, with about 18% occurring once and the leading ten covering roughly 17%. Findings and limits, study-wide: Sorted CD138-negative bone marrow cells were not purified T cells.

The sequencing sample was made of a population of CD138-negative cells sorted from bone marrow. This clonotype originated in a donor aged 40 or over with multiple myeloma.

The CDR3 bases are TGTGCCAGCAGTTACCCAGGACAGGGGGCCTACGAGCAGTACTTC. The encoded protein is CASSYPGQGAYEQYF. The J gene is TRBJ2-7, the V gene TRBV6-2 or TRBV6-3; 10 bases line up with TRBD1. J was trimmed by 2 bases and V by 2 bases; bases with no gene match: 3. CDR1 and CDR2 from the germline V gene are MNHEY and SVGEGT. This CDR3 is built from 15 residues.